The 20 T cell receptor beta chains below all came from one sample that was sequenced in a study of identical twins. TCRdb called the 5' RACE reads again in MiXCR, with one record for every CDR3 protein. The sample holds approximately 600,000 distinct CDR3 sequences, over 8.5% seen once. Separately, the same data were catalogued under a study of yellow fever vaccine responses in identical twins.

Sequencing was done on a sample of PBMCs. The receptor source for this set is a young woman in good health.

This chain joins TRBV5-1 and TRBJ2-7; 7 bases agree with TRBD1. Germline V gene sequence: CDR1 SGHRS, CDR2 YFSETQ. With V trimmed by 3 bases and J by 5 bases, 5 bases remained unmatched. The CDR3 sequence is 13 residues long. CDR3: CASSSGQAHEQYF. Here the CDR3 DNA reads TGCGCCAGCAGCTCCGGACAGGCCCACGAGCAGTACTTC.

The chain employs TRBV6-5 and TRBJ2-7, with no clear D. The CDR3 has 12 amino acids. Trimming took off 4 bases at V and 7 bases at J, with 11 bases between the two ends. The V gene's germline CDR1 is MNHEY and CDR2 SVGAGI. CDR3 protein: CASSSFSREQYF. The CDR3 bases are TGTGCCAGCAGTTCCTTCTCTCGGGAGCAGTACTTC.

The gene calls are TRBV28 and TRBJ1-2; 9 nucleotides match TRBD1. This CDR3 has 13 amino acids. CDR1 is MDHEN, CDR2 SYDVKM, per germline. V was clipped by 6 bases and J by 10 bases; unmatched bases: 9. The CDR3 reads CASSASGTGLYTF. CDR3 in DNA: TGTGCCAGCAGCGCCTCCGGGACAGGGCTCTACACCTTC.

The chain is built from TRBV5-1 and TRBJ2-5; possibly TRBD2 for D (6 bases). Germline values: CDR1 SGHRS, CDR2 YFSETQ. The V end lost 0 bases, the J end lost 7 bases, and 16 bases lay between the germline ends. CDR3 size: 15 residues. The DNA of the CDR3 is TGCGCCAGCAGCTTGGCCCCGACCAACGGGGGGACCCAGTACTTC. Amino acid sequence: CASSLAPTNGGTQYF.

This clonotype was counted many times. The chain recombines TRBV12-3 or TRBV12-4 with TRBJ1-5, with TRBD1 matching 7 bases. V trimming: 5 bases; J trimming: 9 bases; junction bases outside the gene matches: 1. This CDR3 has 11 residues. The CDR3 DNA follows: TGTGCCAGCAGTCCAGGGGGGCCCCAGCATTTT. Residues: CASSPGGPQHF.

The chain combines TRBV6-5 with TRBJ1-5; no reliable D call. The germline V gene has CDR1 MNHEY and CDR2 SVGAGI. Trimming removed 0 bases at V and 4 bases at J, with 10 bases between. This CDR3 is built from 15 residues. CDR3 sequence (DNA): TGTGCCAGCAGTTACTCCGGAGCGTCAAATCAGCCCCAGCATTTT. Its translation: CASSYSGASNQPQHF.

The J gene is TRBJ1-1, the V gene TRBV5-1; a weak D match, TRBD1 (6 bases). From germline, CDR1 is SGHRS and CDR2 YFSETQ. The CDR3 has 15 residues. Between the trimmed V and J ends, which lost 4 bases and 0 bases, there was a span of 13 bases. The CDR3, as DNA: TGCGCCAGCAGCCCTATTGGACAGATGAACACTGAAGCTTTCTTT. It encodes CASSPIGQMNTEAFF.

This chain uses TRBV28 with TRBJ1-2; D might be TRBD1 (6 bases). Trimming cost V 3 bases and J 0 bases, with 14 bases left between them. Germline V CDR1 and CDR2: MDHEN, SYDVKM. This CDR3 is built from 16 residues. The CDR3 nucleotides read TGTGCCAGCAGTTTCCAGGGGCAACAAGCTAACTATGGCTACACCTTC. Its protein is CASSFQGQQANYGYTF.

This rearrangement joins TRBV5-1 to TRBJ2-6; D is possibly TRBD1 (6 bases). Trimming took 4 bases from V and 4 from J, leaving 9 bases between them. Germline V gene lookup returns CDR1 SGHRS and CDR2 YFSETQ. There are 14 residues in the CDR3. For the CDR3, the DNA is TGCGCCAGCAGCCCAGGGACAGGGGCCAACGTCCTGACTTTC. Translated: CASSPGTGANVLTF.

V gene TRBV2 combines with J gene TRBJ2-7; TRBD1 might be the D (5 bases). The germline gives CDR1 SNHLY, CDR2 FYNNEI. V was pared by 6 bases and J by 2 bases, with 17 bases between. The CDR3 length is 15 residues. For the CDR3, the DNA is TGTGCCAGCAGGGATCAGCGTCTAGGGGCCTACGAGCAGTACTTC. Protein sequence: CASRDQRLGAYEQYF.

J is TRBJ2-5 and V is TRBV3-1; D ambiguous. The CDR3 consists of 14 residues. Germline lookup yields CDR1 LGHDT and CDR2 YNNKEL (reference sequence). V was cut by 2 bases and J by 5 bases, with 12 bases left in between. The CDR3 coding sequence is TGTGCCAGCAGCCAAAGTCGGTTGAGCGAGACCCAGTACTTC. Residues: CASSQSRLSETQYF.

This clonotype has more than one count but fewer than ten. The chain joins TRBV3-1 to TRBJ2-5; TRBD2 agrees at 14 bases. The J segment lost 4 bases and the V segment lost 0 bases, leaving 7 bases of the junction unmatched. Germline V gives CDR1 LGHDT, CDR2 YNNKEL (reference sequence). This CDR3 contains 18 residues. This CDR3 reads CASSQDRLAGGPLETQYF. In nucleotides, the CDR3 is TGTGCCAGCAGCCAAGACCGACTAGCGGGAGGGCCCCTAGAGACCCAGTACTTC.

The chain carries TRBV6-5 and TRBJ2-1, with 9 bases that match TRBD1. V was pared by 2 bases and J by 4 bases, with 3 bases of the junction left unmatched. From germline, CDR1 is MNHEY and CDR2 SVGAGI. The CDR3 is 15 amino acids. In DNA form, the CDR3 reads TGTGCCAGCAGTTACATGACAGGGGGATACAATGAGCAGTTCTTC. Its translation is CASSYMTGGYNEQFF.

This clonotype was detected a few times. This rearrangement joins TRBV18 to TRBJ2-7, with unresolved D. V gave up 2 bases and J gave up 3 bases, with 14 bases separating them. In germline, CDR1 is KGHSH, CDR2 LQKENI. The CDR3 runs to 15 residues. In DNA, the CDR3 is TGTGCCAGCTCACCATGGGGTGAGCTTCTCTACGAGCAGTACTTC. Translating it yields CASSPWGELLYEQYF.

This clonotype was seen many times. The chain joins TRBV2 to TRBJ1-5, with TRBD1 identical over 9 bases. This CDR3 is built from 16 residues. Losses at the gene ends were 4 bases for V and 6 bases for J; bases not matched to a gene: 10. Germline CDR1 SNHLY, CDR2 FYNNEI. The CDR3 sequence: CASSAFGQGMSQPQHF. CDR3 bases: TGTGCCAGCAGTGCTTTCGGACAGGGGATGAGTCAGCCCCAGCATTTT.

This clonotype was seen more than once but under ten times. In nucleotides, the CDR3 is TGTGCCAGCAGCTTAGAGTCGGTGGCGGGAGAGACCCAGTACTTC. It specifies CASSLESVAGETQYF. The V gene is TRBV11-2, the J gene TRBJ2-5, with D perhaps TRBD2 (5 bases). Trimming cost V 0 bases and J 4 bases, with 12 bases left between them. The CDR3 extends over 15 amino acids. The germline V gene has CDR1 SGHAT and CDR2 FQNNGV.

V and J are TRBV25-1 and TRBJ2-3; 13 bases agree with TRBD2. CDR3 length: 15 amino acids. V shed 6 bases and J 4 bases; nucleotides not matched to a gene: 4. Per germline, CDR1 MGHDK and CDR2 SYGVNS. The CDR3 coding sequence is TGTGCCAGCAGCGATACTAGCGGGGGGGCAGATACGCAGTATTTT. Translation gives CASSDTSGGADTQYF. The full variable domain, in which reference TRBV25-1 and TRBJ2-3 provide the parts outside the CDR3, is EADIYQTPRYLVIGTGKKITLECSQTMGHDKMYWYQQDPGMELHLIHYSYGVNSTEKGDLSSESTVSRIRTEHFPLTLESARPSHTSQYLCASSDTSGGADTQYFGPGTRLTVL.

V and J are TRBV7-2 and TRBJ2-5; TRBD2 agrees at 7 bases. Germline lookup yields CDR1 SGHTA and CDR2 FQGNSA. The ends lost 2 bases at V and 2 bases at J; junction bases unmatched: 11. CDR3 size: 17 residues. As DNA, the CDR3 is TGTGCCAGCAGCTTAAGCCCCTTGAGTAGCGGGCAAGAGACCCAGTACTTC. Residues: CASSLSPLSSGQETQYF.

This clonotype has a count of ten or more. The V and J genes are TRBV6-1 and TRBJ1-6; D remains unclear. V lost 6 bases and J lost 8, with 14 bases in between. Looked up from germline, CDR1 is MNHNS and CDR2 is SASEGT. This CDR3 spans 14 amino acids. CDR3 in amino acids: CASSPSSGDSPLHF. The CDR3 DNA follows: TGTGCCAGCAGCCCCAGTTCCGGGGATTCACCCCTCCACTTT.

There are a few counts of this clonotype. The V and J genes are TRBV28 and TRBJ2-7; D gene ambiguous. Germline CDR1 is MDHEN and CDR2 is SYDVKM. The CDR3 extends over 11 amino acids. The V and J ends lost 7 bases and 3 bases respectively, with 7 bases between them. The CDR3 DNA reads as TGTGCCAGCACGACTCGCTACGAGCAGTACTTC. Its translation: CASTTRYEQYF.